A single sample gave rise to the 14 T cell receptor beta chains below, sequenced in a study of shared clonotypes between healthy human individuals. Produced via immunoSEQ multiplex PCR; TCRdb's table is partial and in-frame only. Found here are over 950,000 clones, about 72% of them singletons; the top ten hold 0.89%. What was sequenced was memory CD4+ T cells from PBMCs. Subset defined: CD45RA-negative fraction. The receptors derive from a young man in good health. Some clones in this sample may be carry-over from other donors' samples.

The V call is TRBV7-8, the J call TRBJ2-2; TRBD1 is a possible D gene (5 bases). This CDR3 is built from 15 residues. V dropped 5 bases and J dropped 0 bases, with 10 bases sitting between them. The germline CDR1 and CDR2 sequences are SGHVS and FQNEAQ. The chain's CDR3 is CASSPAGTNTGELFF. CDR3 sequence (DNA): TGTGCCAGCAGCCCGGCAGGGACGAACACCGGGGAGCTGTTTTTT.

This CDR3 reads CASSSGPTNQPQHF. For the CDR3, the DNA is TGTGCCAGCAGCTCGGGACCGACAAATCAGCCCCAGCATTTT. The genes are TRBV5-8 and TRBJ1-5, with D maybe TRBD1 (5 bases). CDR3 length equals 14 residues. Per germline, CDR1 SGHTS and CDR2 YDEGEE. V dropped 3 bases and J dropped 4 bases, with 11 bases sitting between them.

This clone was observed a single time. Other nucleotide sequences from this sample produce the same CDR3. The chain employs TRBV5-1 and TRBJ2-2; D uncertain. The CDR3 consists of 14 residues. The V end lost 0 bases, the J end lost 1 base, and 4 bases lay between the germline ends. Per germline, CDR1 SGHRS and CDR2 YFSETQ. The CDR3 is CASSLGQNTGELFF. The CDR3 DNA sequence: TGCGCCAGCAGCTTGGGTCAGAACACCGGGGAGCTGTTTTTT.

The CDR3 is CASSRGGDSNQPQHF. DNA for the CDR3: TGTGCCAGCAGCCGGGGCGGGGATAGCAATCAGCCCCAGCATTTT. The chain joins TRBV5-4 to TRBJ1-5; TRBD1 might be the D (5 bases). Trimming took off 4 bases at V and 0 bases at J, with 11 bases between the two ends. The CDR3 is 15 amino acids. The germline CDR1 and CDR2 sequences are SGHNT and YYREEE (reference sequence).

This clone showed up just once. The chain recombines TRBV4-1 with TRBJ2-5, with 12 positions matching TRBD2. The trim removed 0 bases at V and 11 bases at J, leaving 10 bases unmatched. The germline V gene has CDR1 MGHRA and CDR2 YSYEKL. CDR3 size: 16 residues. CDR3 bases: TGCGCCAGCAGCCAAGACAGACTAGCGGGAGCGGATGAGCAGTACTTC. Its protein is CASSQDRLAGADEQYF.

This chain uses TRBV10-1 with TRBJ2-7; TRBD2 aligns across 7 bases. This CDR3 has 13 residues. From germline, CDR1 is WNHNN and CDR2 SYGVQD (reference sequence). V lost 6 bases to trimming and J lost 3 bases; unmatched junction nucleotides: 5. CDR3 sequence: CASSSGGSYEQYF. The CDR3 DNA sequence: TGCGCCAGCAGCTCCGGGGGGAGCTACGAGCAGTACTTC.

This CDR3 reads CASSGPGGAGANVLTF. For the CDR3, the DNA is TGTGCCAGCAGTGGCCCCGGCGGGGCTGGGGCCAACGTCCTGACTTTC. The genes are TRBV6-6 and TRBJ2-6; D may be TRBD2 (6 bases). Germline assignment: CDR1 MNHNY and CDR2 SVGAGI (reference sequence). The V and J ends lost 5 bases and 2 bases respectively, with 13 bases between them. The CDR3 spans 16 residues.

This clone has just a few counts. The rearrangement uses TRBV5-1 and TRBJ1-1; 7 bases map to TRBD1. The V gene end was trimmed by 4 bases and the J gene end by 4 bases; junction bases not matched to a gene: 10. The germline CDR1 and CDR2 sequences are SGHRS and YFSETQ. This CDR3 comprises 15 residues. DNA of the CDR3: TGCGCCAGCAGCGAGGAGACAGGGCCCTTCACTGAAGCTTTCTTT. As protein: CASSEETGPFTEAFF.

The V call is TRBV6-1, the J call TRBJ2-3; D uncertain. The germline V gene has CDR1 MNHNS and CDR2 SASEGT. There are 12 residues in the CDR3. The V end lost 4 bases, the J end lost 2 bases, and 4 bases lay between the germline ends. The CDR3 DNA reads as TGTGCCAGCAGTGGCTTCACAGATACGCAGTATTTT. Translation: CASSGFTDTQYF.

The chain carries TRBV9 and TRBJ2-1; 8 positions agree with TRBD2. The CDR3 runs 16 residues. In germline, CDR1 is SGDLS, CDR2 YYNGEE. J was trimmed by 5 bases and V by 0 bases; bases with no gene match: 7. CDR3 nucleotide sequence: TGTGCCAGCAGCGTAGGGTTCTTAGCGGGAAACAATGAGCAGTTCTTC. Translating gives CASSVGFLAGNNEQFF. Based on the CDR3 plus reference TRBV9 and TRBJ2-1, the full variable domain is DSGVTQTPKHLITATGQRVTLRCSPRSGDLSVYWYQQSLDQGLQFLIQYYNGEERAKGNILERFSAQQFPDLHSELNLSSLELGDSALYFCASSVGFLAGNNEQFFGPGTRLTVL.

The V and J genes are TRBV6-6 and TRBJ2-7, with a tentative D call TRBD1 (5 bases). Germline assignment: CDR1 MNHNY and CDR2 SVGAGI (reference sequence). The CDR3 is 12 residues long. CDR3 coding DNA: TGTGCTTGCGGATTCTCAGGGAACGAGCAGTACTTC. Its translation is CACGFSGNEQYF.

The chain employs TRBV6-5 and TRBJ1-2; D is ambiguous. The germline V gene has CDR1 MNHEY and CDR2 SVGAGI. CDR3 length: 9 amino acids. CDR3 sequence: CAGPYGYTF. The CDR3 DNA is TGTGCTGGACCATATGGCTACACCTTC.

The chain has TRBV30 and TRBJ2-3; 7 nucleotides line up with TRBD2. CDR1 and CDR2 from the germline V gene are GTSNPN and SVGIG (reference sequence). The CDR3 runs 15 residues. V gave up 1 base and J gave up 0 bases; unmatched junction bases: 4. Here the CDR3 reads CAWSGASGSTDTQYF. The CDR3 nucleotides are TGTGCCTGGAGTGGCGCTAGCGGCAGCACAGATACGCAGTATTTT.

This rearrangement joins TRBV4-2 to TRBJ2-4; no reliable D call. V was cut by 1 base and J by 0 bases, with 16 bases left in between. The CDR3 has 18 residues. The germline V gene has CDR1 LGHNA and CDR2 YNFKEQ. This CDR3 is CASSQVSIHGLAKNIQYF. The CDR3 DNA reads as TGTGCCAGCAGCCAAGTTTCCATTCATGGTCTAGCCAAAAACATTCAGTACTTC.